A selection of T cell receptor beta chains follows, all from one sample in a study of blood T cell repertoires in COVID-19. TCRdb's copy holds only in-frame clones and misses some; the assay was immunoSEQ multiplex PCR. The sample lists about 210,000 clones; 82% were seen once. Sequencing was carried out using peripheral blood. The receptors shown here come from a woman in her forties with acute or convalescent COVID-19. Each CDR3 is given with its conserved first and last residue. Each record gives: V gene, J gene, clone size, D gene, CDR3 length, CDR3 DNA, CDR3 protein. D genes are given only for firm matches. Size is omitted from some rows. Given values are once, few, many or a class for expanded clones.

>TRBV30|TRBJ2-7|NA|TRBD1|13
TGTGCCTGGGAGGACAGGAAAGCCTACGAGCAGTACTTC
CAWEDRKAYEQYF
>TRBV6-5|TRBJ2-2|few|NA|13
TGTGCCAGCAGCCCCCCGACAGGGAGGAAGCTGTTTTTT
CASSPPTGRKLFF
>TRBV9|TRBJ2-7|NA|NA|14
TGTGCCAGCAGCGTAGGATACAGCTCCTACGAGCAGTACTTC
CASSVGYSSYEQYF
>TRBV29-1|TRBJ2-7|NA|NA|14
TGCAGCGTTGAAGGGTCACAAGGAGCCTACGAGCAGTACTTC
CSVEGSQGAYEQYF
>TRBV24-1|TRBJ2-4|NA|TRBD1|13
TGTGCCACCAGTGCAGGGGGACAAAACATTCAGTACTTC
CATSAGGQNIQYF
>TRBV5-1|TRBJ2-1|NA|NA|14
TGCGCCAGCAGCTTCTGGGGCCAGCAGGTTGAGCAGTTCTTC
CASSFWGQQVEQFF
>TRBV7-9|TRBJ2-4|NA|NA|14
TGTGCCAGCAGCTTTGGCGGGGAAGGGAACATTCAGTACTTC
CASSFGGEGNIQYF
>TRBV6-1|TRBJ2-1|once|NA|14
TGTGCCAGCAGTGACAGCGGAAATTACAATGAGCAGTTCTTC
CASSDSGNYNEQFF
>TRBV5-1|TRBJ1-3|once|NA|16
TGCGCCAGCAGCCCGCCGACTAGTGGGGCTGGAAACACCATATATTTT
CASSPPTSGAGNTIYF
>TRBV18|TRBJ2-7|once|TRBD1|14
TGTGCCAGCTCTCCCGGGACAGAGCCCTACGAGCAGTACTTC
CASSPGTEPYEQYF
>TRBV29-1|TRBJ1-1|NA|NA|11
TGCAGCGCCGGACACAACACTGAAGCTTTCTTT
CSAGHNTEAFF
>TRBV3-1/TRBV3-2|TRBJ2-1|NA|NA|16
TGTGCCAGCAGCCAAGTTTCCGGACAGACCTACAATGAGCAGTTCTTC
CASSQVSGQTYNEQFF
>TRBV15|TRBJ1-5|NA|TRBD1|15
TGTGCCACCAGCATTCAAGCAGGGGGAAGTCAGCCCCAGCATTTT
CATSIQAGGSQPQHF
>TRBV10-3|TRBJ2-5|NA|NA|14
TGTGCCACTTTAGCCGGGACAACCAAAGAGACCCAGTACTTC
CATLAGTTKETQYF
>TRBV7-9|TRBJ1-1|NA|TRBD1|15
TGTGCCAGCAGCTTAGGGGACAGGACTTACACTGAAGCTTTCTTT
CASSLGDRTYTEAFF
>TRBV7-9|TRBJ2-7|NA|TRBD1|14
TGTGCCAGCAGCTATCCGGGACAGTCCCACGAGCAGTACTTC
CASSYPGQSHEQYF
>TRBV11-2|TRBJ2-1|NA|NA|13
TGTGCCAGCAGCTTAGATTGGGGGGGCGATCTGTTCTTC
CASSLDWGGDLFF
>TRBV3-1/TRBV3-2|TRBJ1-1|NA|TRBD1|17
TGTGCCAGCAGCCAAGAGGTGACAGGGCTATCGAGCACTGAAGCTTTCTTT
CASSQEVTGLSSTEAFF
>TRBV6-5|TRBJ1-6|NA|TRBD1|13
TGTGCCACCGAGATACAGGGGAACTCACCCCTCCACTTT
CATEIQGNSPLHF
>TRBV30|TRBJ1-2|NA|TRBD1|15
TGTGCCTGGAGTGTGACAGGGGGCGAAAGCTATGGCTACACCTTC
CAWSVTGGESYGYTF
>TRBV20-1|TRBJ2-7|NA|NA|14
TGCAGTGCTTGTGAGACAGGCCGTCTCTACGAGCAGTACTTC
CSACETGRLYEQYF